This is a list of T cell receptor beta chains from one sample in a study of ipilimumab plus nivolumab after autologous stem cell transplantation. The table came from immunoSEQ multiplex PCR; TCRdb's copy has only in-frame clones and leaves some out. The sample has 12,000 or so clones, more than 65% seen once. The sequencing here drew on PBMCs, taken in a trial of ipilimumab plus nivolumab as post-transplant consolidation. Receptors were obtained from a male donor with diffuse large B-cell lymphoma. Both conserved end residues are part of each CDR3.

J gene,V gene,CDR3 length,CDR3 protein
TRBJ2-6,TRBV2,13,CALRVAGANVLTF
TRBJ2-7,TRBV30,14,CAWSVGTSEYEQYF
TRBJ2-3,TRBV7-2,15,CASSPTIGRADTQYF
TRBJ2-3,TRBV7-9,14,CASSLAEAVDTQYF
TRBJ2-1,TRBV6-1,12,CASSEQGYEQFF
TRBJ2-5,TRBV5-8,16,CASSWGGLAGGETQYF
TRBJ2-7,TRBV6-6,15,CASSYSGPIAYEQYF
TRBJ1-4,TRBV5-8,16,CASSRGQGRVNEKLFF
TRBJ2-1,TRBV5-6,12,CASSLVDNEQFF
TRBJ2-1,TRBV2,11,CASRGANEQFF
TRBJ1-4,TRBV5-1,16,CASSPGVEIFNEKLFF
TRBJ2-7,TRBV2,13,CASSAGQSYEQYF
TRBJ2-2,TRBV6-5,15,CASRQQGANTGELFF
TRBJ1-2,TRBV5-6,15,CASTLAGTGDYGYTF
TRBJ1-3,TRBV15,18,CATSRPWAGGSSGNTIYF
TRBJ1-1,TRBV10-2,12,CASSALNTEAFF
TRBJ1-2,TRBV5-6,15,CASSLLAGPNYGYTF
TRBJ1-1,TRBV13,15,CASSSDREMDTEAFF
TRBJ1-4,TRBV5-4,16,CASSLAPDRWGEKLFF
TRBJ2-7,TRBV27,13,CASAIGGAYEQYF
TRBJ1-1,TRBV7-2,15,CASSLVGTGRTEAFF
TRBJ2-4,TRBV7-9,15,CASSLATGAGNIQYF